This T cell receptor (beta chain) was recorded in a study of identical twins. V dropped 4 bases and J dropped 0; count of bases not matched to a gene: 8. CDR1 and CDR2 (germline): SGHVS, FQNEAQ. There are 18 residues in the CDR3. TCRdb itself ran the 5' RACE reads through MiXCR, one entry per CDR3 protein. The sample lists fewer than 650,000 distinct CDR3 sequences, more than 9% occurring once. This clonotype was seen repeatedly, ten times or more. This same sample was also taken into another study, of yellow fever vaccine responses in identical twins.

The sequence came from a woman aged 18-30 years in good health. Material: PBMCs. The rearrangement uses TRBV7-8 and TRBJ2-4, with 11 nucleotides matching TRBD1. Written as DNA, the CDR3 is TGTGCCAGCAGCTCGGGACAGGGGGTCTTTCTAGCCAAAAACATTCAGTACTTC. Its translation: CASSSGQGVFLAKNIQYF.